Shown below are 32 T cell receptor beta chains from a single sample sequenced in a study of T-cell reconstitution after alpha-beta-depleted transplantation in children. TCRbeta library preparation incorporated unique molecular identifiers. MiXCR was run by TCRdb on the PCR reads, yielding one entry per CDR3 protein. The sample records hundreds of thousands of distinct CDR3 sequences, over 25% being singletons. Specimen: PBMCs from the stem cell graft donor, collected from the stem cell graft. Receptors originate from a human donor who donated a stem cell graft to a child with aplastic anemia.

V gene TRBV12-3 or TRBV12-4 combines with J gene TRBJ1-2, with D perhaps TRBD1 (5 bases). V was cut by 3 bases and J by 0 bases, with 11 bases left in between. This CDR3 is built from 15 residues. The CDR3, as DNA: TGTGCCAGCAGTTTGGCTAGGGGCACTAACTATGGCTACACCTTC. This encodes CASSLARGTNYGYTF.

This clonotype was picked up a small number of times. J is TRBJ2-1 and V is TRBV5-4; D gene unclear. CDR1 SGHNT and CDR2 YYREEE come from the germline V gene (reference sequence). V was trimmed by 0 bases and J by 0 bases, leaving 10 bases between them. CDR3 length: 16 residues. As DNA, the CDR3 is TGTGCCAGCAGCTTGGGATCCCCAGTCTCCTACAATGAGCAGTTCTTC. The encoded protein is CASSLGSPVSYNEQFF.

This clonotype showed up just a few times. V is TRBV18 and J is TRBJ1-1; D is uncertain. Trimming took off 6 bases at V and 1 base at J, with 15 bases between the two ends. The CDR3 sequence is 15 residues long. Germline assignment: CDR1 KGHSH and CDR2 LQKENI. CDR3: CASSPLQKSNTEAFF. As DNA, the CDR3 is TGTGCCAGCTCCCCCCTTCAGAAATCGAACACTGAAGCTTTCTTT.

This sequence joins TRBV20-1 and TRBJ2-2; D is possibly TRBD1 (6 bases). Germline loops: CDR1 DFQATT, CDR2 SNEGSKA (reference sequence). V was clipped by 5 bases and J by 4 bases, with 17 bases between them. The CDR3 has 15 amino acids. CDR3: CSAAPGHQTTGELFF. As DNA, the CDR3 is TGCAGTGCTGCACCGGGACACCAAACCACCGGGGAGCTGTTTTTT.

J is TRBJ1-4 and V is TRBV5-6, with no clear D. Trimming took off 2 bases at V and 6 bases at J, with 17 bases between the two ends. This CDR3 is built from 16 residues. The germline V gene encodes CDR1 SGHDT and CDR2 YYEEEE. The DNA for the CDR3 is TGTGCCAGCAGCTTCTCCTCAAGGGTTACCGATGAAAAACTGTTTTTT. This encodes CASSFSSRVTDEKLFF.

This clonotype has only a few counts. The junction departs from germline at one end; a sequencing error may be responsible. The genes are TRBV5-5 and TRBJ1-5; D is undetermined. The length of the CDR3 is 13 residues. Germline V CDR1 and CDR2: SGHKS, YYEKEE (reference sequence). The CDR3: CPSHKGGNQPQHF. In nucleotides, the CDR3 is TGTCCCAGCCATAAGGGCGGCAATCAGCCCCAGCATTTT.

This clonotype was picked up a small number of times. This chain uses TRBV5-1 with TRBJ1-5; D is uncertain. The V end lost 0 bases, the J end lost 5 bases, and 12 bases lay between the germline ends. CDR3 length: 15 amino acids. Germline V lookup: CDR1 SGHRS, CDR2 YFSETQ. CDR3 in amino acids: CASSLVAGLDQPQHF. DNA of the CDR3: TGCGCCAGCAGCTTGGTTGCCGGTCTCGATCAGCCCCAGCATTTT.

The V gene is TRBV20-1, the J gene TRBJ1-4; a weak D match, TRBD1 (6 bases). The CDR3 contains 19 residues. Looked up from germline, CDR1 is DFQATT and CDR2 is SNEGSKA (reference sequence). The ends were cut back, 4 bases at V and 8 bases at J, with 32 bases in the middle. The CDR3 region is CSATKSGWGGVLKWEKLFF. The CDR3 nucleotides are TGCAGTGCTACGAAAAGCGGCTGGGGGGGCGTTTTGAAGTGGGAAAAACTGTTTTTT.

This chain links TRBV6-1 with TRBJ2-4; 8 bases line up with TRBD2. Germline trimming cut 8 bases from V and 6 bases from J; bases unmatched to any gene: 9. The germline V gene has CDR1 MNHNS and CDR2 SASEGT. The CDR3 runs 14 residues. DNA of the CDR3: TGTGCCAGCGCTCGGGGACTAGAGGGAAACATTCAGTACTTC. It encodes CASARGLEGNIQYF.

This rearrangement joins TRBV20-1 to TRBJ2-3; possible D gene TRBD1, 5 bases. This CDR3 contains 11 residues. Trimming pared 5 bases from V and 5 bases from J, leaving 8 bases between. Germline V gene data show CDR1 as DFQATT and CDR2 as SNEGSKA (reference sequence). CDR3 sequence reads: CSAWGIDTQYF. The DNA of the CDR3 is TGCAGTGCTTGGGGCATAGATACGCAGTATTTT.

The genes are TRBV4-3 and TRBJ2-4, with D uncertain. The germline CDR1 and CDR2 sequences are LGHNA and YSLEER. The CDR3 runs 17 residues. V lost 1 base, J lost 0 bases, and 13 bases lay in between. The CDR3 protein is CASSQVTHSVAKNIQYF. The CDR3 DNA sequence: TGCGCCAGCAGCCAAGTCACGCACTCGGTAGCCAAAAACATTCAGTACTTC.

The chain's CDR3 is CASSFRLAGPTNTGELFF. The CDR3, as DNA: TGTGCCAGCAGCTTTCGACTAGCGGGGCCCACGAACACCGGGGAGCTGTTTTTT. The chain couples TRBV11-1 to TRBJ2-2; 11 bases are shared with TRBD2. Unmatched junction bases numbered 6, after V lost 3 bases and J lost 0 bases. The V gene's germline CDR1 is SGHAT and CDR2 FQDESV (reference sequence). This CDR3 is 18 amino acids long.

The chain recombines TRBV7-2 with TRBJ2-1; D call uncertain. The germline gives CDR1 SGHTA, CDR2 FQGNSA. V gave up 0 bases and J gave up 7 bases, with 7 bases separating them. The CDR3 length is 13 residues. The DNA of the CDR3 is TGTGCCAGCAGCTTAGCGCTCGGGAATGAGCAGTTCTTC. Translated: CASSLALGNEQFF.

In this sample, this clonotype turned up many times. The chain links TRBV30 to TRBJ1-1; maybe TRBD1 (5 bases). CDR3 length equals 14 residues. Germline loops: CDR1 GTSNPN, CDR2 SVGIG (reference sequence). Trimming took 1 base from V and 7 from J, leaving 16 bases between them. CDR3 region: CAWSEWSRGVEAFF. In nucleotides, the CDR3 is TGTGCCTGGAGTGAATGGAGTCGGGGGGTTGAAGCTTTCTTT.

This chain joins TRBV11-2 and TRBJ2-3; 9 nucleotides line up with TRBD2. The CDR3 has 17 residues. Germline V CDR1 and CDR2: SGHAT, FQNNGV. V trimming: 3 bases; J trimming: 4 bases; junction bases outside the gene matches: 11. In DNA, the CDR3 is TGTGCCAGCAGCTTTCTAGCGGGATACTATCTAGCAGATACGCAGTATTTT. Translating gives CASSFLAGYYLADTQYF.

The rearrangement joins TRBV7-2 to TRBJ1-5; D is undetermined. Per germline, CDR1 SGHTA and CDR2 FQGNSA. The V gene lost 4 bases and the J gene lost 2 bases, with 18 bases spanning the gap. CDR3 length equals 17 residues. The CDR3 nucleotides are TGTGCCAGCAGCTCAGCCGGGCCCCGCGAAGGCAATCAGCCCCAGCATTTT. Its protein product is CASSSAGPREGNQPQHF. The whole variable domain, filled in from reference TRBV7-2 and TRBJ1-5, reads GAGVSQSPSNKVTEKGKDVELRCDPISGHTALYWYRQSLGQGLEFLIYFQGNSAPDKSGLPSDRFSAERTGGSVSTLTIQRTQQEDSAVYLCASSSAGPREGNQPQHFGDGTRLSIL.

In nucleotides, the CDR3 is TGCAGTGCGAGACGGGACGGCCGCTCCTACAATGAGCAGTTCTTC. This codes for CSARRDGRSYNEQFF. The chain carries TRBV20-1 and TRBJ2-1; D may be TRBD1 or TRBD2 (5 bases each). The CDR3 runs to 15 residues. Germline-derived CDR1 and CDR2 are DFQATT and SNEGSKA (reference sequence). The V and J ends lost 6 bases and 0 bases respectively, with 15 bases between them.

This clonotype has just a few counts. The rearrangement uses TRBV24-1 and TRBJ2-1; TRBD2 agrees at 14 bases. Germline V gene data show CDR1 as KGHDR and CDR2 as SFDVKD. The CDR3 consists of 17 residues. Germline trimming cut 4 bases from V and 10 bases from J; bases unmatched to any gene: 11. This CDR3 reads CATSDTGTSGSLGEQFF. CDR3 bases: TGTGCCACCAGTGACACCGGGACTAGCGGGAGTTTGGGGGAGCAGTTCTTC.

This rearrangement joins TRBV2 to TRBJ2-5, with D hard to call. This CDR3 has 11 residues. With 8 bases removed from V and 4 bases from J, the gap between germline ends came to 8 bases. Germline CDR1 and CDR2: SNHLY and FYNNEI. The CDR3 DNA is TGTGCCAGCTGCGAGGTAGAGACCCAGTACTTC. Protein: CASCEVETQYF.

This clonotype was found a few times. V gene TRBV4-1 combines with J gene TRBJ1-2, with TRBD1 matching over 7 bases. Per the germline V gene, CDR1 is MGHRA and CDR2 is YSYEKL. V shed 1 base, J shed 2 bases, and the junction held 7 bases outside the gene matches. The CDR3 has 16 residues. DNA of the CDR3: TGCGCCAGCAGCCAAGGGGGGACAGCAAGAAACTATGGCTACACCTTC. It encodes CASSQGGTARNYGYTF.

There are a few counts of this clonotype. CDR3 coding DNA: TGCAGCGTTGTGGGCTGGGGGGGGACAGTCTCCTACGAGCAGTACGTC. Residues: CSVVGWGGTVSYEQYV. The V and J genes are TRBV29-1 and TRBJ2-7; TRBD1 or TRBD2 may be the D gene (7 bases each). Deletions cut 4 bases from V and 0 bases from J, with 19 bases between. The CDR3 has 16 residues. Germline V lookup: CDR1 SQVTM, CDR2 ANQGSEA.

This clonotype was counted only a few times. This chain links TRBV18 with TRBJ2-3, with a tentative D call TRBD2 (5 bases). V lost 4 bases, J lost 4 bases, and 15 bases lay in between. CDR3 size: 15 residues. Germline V gene data show CDR1 as KGHSH and CDR2 as LQKENI. Written as DNA, the CDR3 is TGTGCCAGCTCACTGCGTTCGAGGGCGGCAGATACGCAGTATTTT. It specifies CASSLRSRAADTQYF.

This clonotype was picked up a small number of times. The chain couples TRBV6-1 to TRBJ2-3, with D unclear. Germline CDR1 is MNHNS and CDR2 is SASEGT. This CDR3 spans 15 amino acids. The V and J ends lost 7 bases and 1 base respectively, with 15 bases between them. CDR3 in DNA: TGTGCCAGCAAAACCGCCCACATCCGCACAGATACGCAGTATTTT. Its translation: CASKTAHIRTDTQYF.

The V gene is TRBV6-2 or TRBV6-3, the J gene TRBJ2-7, with 7 nucleotides matching TRBD2. The germline V gene encodes CDR1 MNHEY and CDR2 SVGEGT. The CDR3 totals 12 residues. Losses at the gene ends were 6 bases for V and 4 bases for J; bases not matched to a gene: 3. CDR3 amino acids: CASSRGVYEQYV. CDR3 coding DNA: TGTGCCAGCAGCCGGGGGGTATACGAGCAGTACGTC.

V gene TRBV19 combines with J gene TRBJ2-1, with D maybe TRBD1 (6 bases). Germline CDR1 and CDR2: LNHDA and SQIVND (reference sequence). Trimming stripped 7 bases from V and 3 bases from J, with 10 bases between. The CDR3 is 13 amino acids. The CDR3 DNA is TGTGCCAGTACCGGACAGAACTACAATGAGCAGTTCTTC. Translating gives CASTGQNYNEQFF.

This chain connects TRBV2 to TRBJ1-1; possibly TRBD1 for D (5 bases). V lost 9 bases, J lost 1 base, and 15 bases lay in between. Germline-derived CDR1 and CDR2 are SNHLY and FYNNEI. The CDR3 has 14 amino acids. The CDR3 coding sequence is TGTGCCAGACTTGGACAAGGCGCGAACACTGAAGCTTTCTTT. It encodes CARLGQGANTEAFF.

The J gene is TRBJ1-1, the V gene TRBV28, with a weak D call TRBD1 (6 bases). The CDR3 totals 12 residues. Germline CDR1 is MDHEN and CDR2 is SYDVKM. Trimming pared 6 bases from V and 5 bases from J, leaving 10 bases between. Written as DNA, the CDR3 is TGTGCCAGCAGCAGGACAGTAACTGAAGCTTTCTTT. Translating it yields CASSRTVTEAFF.

In this sample, this clonotype turned up a few times. The V gene is TRBV20-1, the J gene TRBJ2-1; no definite D call. Germline V gives CDR1 DFQATT, CDR2 SNEGSKA (reference sequence). V lost 1 base, J lost 9 bases, and 10 bases lay in between. There are 12 residues in the CDR3. The CDR3 region is CSARGPVGEQFF. Written as DNA, the CDR3 is TGCAGTGCTAGAGGTCCCGTCGGTGAGCAGTTCTTC.

J is TRBJ1-2 and V is TRBV9; D ambiguous. CDR3 size: 16 residues. Germline CDR1 is SGDLS and CDR2 is YYNGEE. Between the trimmed V and J ends, which lost 4 bases and 2 bases, there was a span of 18 bases. The DNA of the CDR3 is TGTGCCAGCAGCCCCCGGATGGGTACCGCGAACTATGGCTACACCTTC. It encodes CASSPRMGTANYGYTF.

This clonotype was seen a few times. The chain employs TRBV5-6 and TRBJ1-2, with D tentatively TRBD1 (6 bases). CDR1 SGHDT and CDR2 YYEEEE come from the germline V gene. The CDR3 loop spans 14 amino acids. Trimming removed 1 base from V and 5 bases from J, with 12 bases in between. CDR3 DNA: TGTGCCAGCAGCTTGCGCGCAGGGGCATATGGCTACACCTTC. This codes for CASSLRAGAYGYTF.

The CDR3 sequence: CASSDSGTSGSRETQYF. CDR3 DNA: TGTGCCAGCAGTGACAGCGGGACTAGCGGGAGCCGTGAGACCCAGTACTTC. The chain is built from TRBV2 and TRBJ2-5, with TRBD2 matching 14 bases. With V trimmed by 3 bases and J by 5 bases, 8 bases remained unmatched. CDR3 length equals 17 residues. Per the germline V gene, CDR1 is SNHLY and CDR2 is FYNNEI.

The chain uses TRBV9 and TRBJ2-2, with 8 bases fitting TRBD2. CDR1 is SGDLS, CDR2 YYNGEE, per germline. V shed 3 bases and J 9 bases; nucleotides not matched to a gene: 31. The CDR3 contains 22 residues. This CDR3 is CASSDPGGAALAGYLTTRELFF. Written as DNA, the CDR3 is TGTGCCAGCAGCGACCCCGGGGGGGCGGCATTAGCGGGATATCTTACGACGAGGGAGCTGTTTTTT.